Listed below are T cell receptor beta chains from one sample, sequenced in a study of identical twins. In TCRdb, the 5' RACE reads were re-called with MiXCR into one record per CDR3 protein. The sample has some 240,000 distinct CDR3 sequences, roughly a tenth seen once. Sequenced input: memory T cells sorted from blood. These receptor sequences come from a man aged 50 to 60 in good health. Each CDR3 is given with its conserved first and last residue. D genes are given only for firm matches. Clone size, where shown, is once, few, many, or a class for clones that have expanded.

>.|.|TRBJ2-1|TRBV4-3
CASSQESNGLYNEQFF
TGCGCCAGCAGCCAAGAATCGAACGGTCTCTACAATGAGCAGTTCTTC
>many|.|TRBJ2-1|TRBV7-2
CASSLELGLLKF
TGTGCCAGCAGCTTAGAACTGGGCCTCTTGAAATTC
>.|.|TRBJ1-4|TRBV7-9
CASSGGTRNEKLFF
TGTGCCAGCAGCGGCGGGACACGCAATGAAAAACTGTTTTTT
>many|.|TRBJ1-6|TRBV20-1
CSAGDRSSYNSPLHF
TGCAGTGCCGGGGACCGGAGCTCCTATAATTCACCCCTCCACTTT
>many|.|TRBJ1-1|TRBV9
CASSVEGKGQTEAFF
TGTGCCAGCAGCGTAGAAGGAAAGGGTCAGACTGAAGCTTTCTTT
>many|.|TRBJ1-1|TRBV3-1
CASRARGGKGTEAFF
TGTGCCAGCAGAGCTAGAGGGGGGAAGGGGACTGAAGCTTTCTTT
>.|.|TRBJ1-2|TRBV9
CASSLSQSSNYGYTF
TGTGCCAGCAGCCTCAGCCAGAGTTCTAACTATGGCTACACCTTC
>few|.|TRBJ1-2|TRBV4-3
CASSQDLLGLGYGYTF
TGCGCCAGCAGCCAAGATCTGCTGGGACTTGGTTATGGCTACACCTTC
>few|.|TRBJ1-5|TRBV19
CASSKSGPIQPQHF
TGTGCCAGTAGTAAATCGGGACCAATTCAGCCCCAGCATTTT
>many|.|TRBJ2-6|TRBV27
CASSALSGANVLTF
TGTGCCAGCAGTGCCCTCTCTGGGGCCAACGTCCTGACTTTC
>few|TRBD2|TRBJ2-1|TRBV20-1
CSASPSSGVWNEQFF
TGCAGTGCTAGCCCTAGTAGCGGGGTGTGGAATGAGCAGTTCTTC
>.|.|TRBJ2-3|TRBV20-1
CSARVKGPDTQYF
TGCAGTGCTAGAGTTAAGGGCCCAGATACGCAGTATTTT
>few|.|TRBJ1-6|TRBV7-2
CASSVGGRTPLHF
TGTGCCAGCAGCGTAGGCGGGCGGACACCCCTCCACTTT
>few|.|TRBJ2-2|TRBV20-1
CSARYGGGRDNTGELFF
TGCAGTGCTAGATACGGAGGGGGCCGAGATAACACCGGGGAGCTGTTTTTT
>many|TRBD2|TRBJ2-2|TRBV27
CASSLYTSGRALGTGELFF
TGTGCCAGCAGTTTGTATACTAGCGGGAGGGCGTTAGGCACCGGGGAGCTGTTTTTT
>once|TRBD1|TRBJ1-2|TRBV7-9
CASSDPDRGNYGYTF
TGTGCCAGCAGCGACCCAGACAGGGGGAACTATGGCTACACCTTC
>many|.|TRBJ2-5|TRBV5-1
CASSIRGDQETQYF
TGCGCCAGCAGTATCAGGGGGGACCAAGAGACCCAGTACTTC
>many|.|TRBJ1-2|TRBV5-1
CASSVGVRVYGYTF
TGCGCCAGCAGCGTGGGAGTCAGGGTGTATGGCTACACCTTC
>.|TRBD2|TRBJ2-2|TRBV7-2
CASSTRTSVGGELFF
TGTGCCAGCAGCACCCGGACTAGCGTAGGCGGGGAGCTGTTTTTT
>.|TRBD2|TRBJ2-1|TRBV6-1
CASSVAGLLGNEQFF
TGTGCCAGCAGTGTAGCGGGGTTGCTGGGCAATGAGCAGTTCTTC
>few|.|TRBJ1-5|TRBV6-5
CASSSLSNQPQHF
TGTGCCAGCAGTTCCCTTAGCAATCAGCCCCAGCATTTT
>many|.|TRBJ1-5|TRBV6-1
CASSDLRTSNQPQHF
TGTGCCAGCAGTGATTTACGGACTAGCAATCAGCCCCAGCATTTT
>.|.|TRBJ1-3|TRBV20-1
CSARDAGVAGNTIYF
TGCAGTGCTAGAGATGCGGGGGTTGCTGGAAACACCATATATTTT
>.|.|TRBJ1-4|TRBV6-6
CASSYEGRALLF
TGTGCCAGCAGTTACGAGGGGAGGGCATTACTTTTT
>.|.|TRBJ2-5|TRBV28
CASSLTHVIQETQYF
TGTGCCAGCAGTTTGACCCATGTCATCCAAGAGACCCAGTACTTC
>many|TRBD2|TRBJ2-2|TRBV12-3/TRBV12-4
CASSTKREGDTGELFF
TGTGCCAGCAGCACTAAGCGGGAGGGGGACACCGGGGAGCTGTTTTTT
>.|TRBD2|TRBJ2-7|TRBV11-2
CASSFGGSGGEQYF
TGTGCCAGCAGCTTCGGCGGGAGTGGCGGCGAGCAGTACTTC
>many|TRBD1|TRBJ2-3|TRBV3-1
CASSQAAPGQGSTDTQYF
TGTGCCAGCAGCCAAGCCGCCCCGGGACAGGGATCGACAGATACGCAGTATTTT
>.|TRBD1|TRBJ2-7|TRBV3-1
CASSQVLGTGDKGEQYF
TGTGCCAGCAGCCAAGTGCTGGGGACAGGCGATAAGGGCGAGCAGTACTTC
>.|TRBD2|TRBJ2-7|TRBV27
CASSSTGLAGVDEQYF
TGTGCCAGCAGTTCCACAGGACTAGCGGGAGTCGACGAGCAGTACTTC
>many|.|TRBJ2-2|TRBV11-3
CASSSDPGLSRDGMNTGELFF
TGTGCCAGCAGCTCCGACCCCGGACTATCCCGAGACGGAATGAACACCGGGGAGCTGTTTTTT
>.|TRBD1|TRBJ2-3|TRBV7-9
CASSAPGTGFSTDTQYF
TGTGCCAGCAGCGCCCCCGGGACAGGGTTTAGCACAGATACGCAGTATTTT
>.|.|TRBJ2-7|TRBV20-1
CSARDPRGLGYEQYF
TGCAGTGCTAGAGATCCGAGAGGCTTGGGGTACGAGCAGTACTTC
>.|.|TRBJ2-4|TRBV20-1
CSAKPKRKEGQRMYF
TGCAGTGCTAAACCCAAGAGAAAGGAGGGACAGAGAATGTACTTC
>few|TRBD2|TRBJ2-3|TRBV13
CASSSIGGAGSDTQYF
TGTGCCAGCAGCTCCATCGGGGGGGCAGGGTCGGATACGCAGTATTTT
>.|.|TRBJ2-1|TRBV4-3
CASSKGGGSYNEQLF
TGCGCCAGCAGCAAGGGGGGTGGATCCTACAATGAGCAGCTCTTC
>many|.|TRBJ2-7|TRBV5-1
CASSPEPGAREQYF
TGCGCCAGCAGCCCAGAACCGGGGGCTAGGGAGCAGTACTTC
>.|TRBD2|TRBJ2-5|TRBV7-9
CASSRTSGGETQYF
TGTGCCAGCAGCCGGACTAGCGGGGGGGAGACCCAGTACTTC
>.|.|TRBJ2-7|TRBV15
CATSRVQSEEQYF
TGTGCCACCAGCAGAGTACAGTCTGAGGAGCAGTACTTC
>many|TRBD2|TRBJ2-1|TRBV7-3
CASSQGLAAYNEQFF
TGTGCCAGCAGCCAAGGACTAGCGGCCTACAATGAGCAGTTCTTC
>.|TRBD2|TRBJ2-7|TRBV5-1
CASTPVAGAGYEQYF
TGCGCCAGCACCCCCGTAGCGGGAGCGGGTTACGAGCAGTACTTC
>few|TRBD1|TRBJ2-1|TRBV6-4
CASSDPNRGRLIDEQFF
TGTGCCAGCAGTGACCCCAACAGGGGGCGTTTGATCGATGAGCAGTTCTTC